These 27 T cell receptor beta chains were sequenced from one sample in a study of response to subunit inactivated influenza vaccine. Each CDR3 protein is one row after TCRdb ran MiXCR on the RT-PCR reads. The profile shows about 540,000 distinct CDR3 sequences, approximately 20% of them singletons. A further study also used this sample, focusing on T cells expressing NK-cell markers. That paper adds: 5'RACE template switching with UMIs generated TCR beta cDNA.

Sample: CD4+ T cells sorted from PBMCs, taken 11 to 12 days after vaccination. These receptors came from a man aged 45-65 years who received an inactivated influenza vaccine.

The chain is built from TRBV20-1 and TRBJ2-7; a weak D match, TRBD1 (6 bases). The V and J ends lost 3 bases and 2 bases respectively, with 8 bases between them. The CDR3 totals 12 residues. Looked up from germline, CDR1 is DFQATT and CDR2 is SNEGSKA (reference sequence). CDR3 loop: CSARDSPYEQYF. The CDR3 DNA is TGCAGTGCTAGGGACAGTCCCTACGAGCAGTACTTC.

The chain is built from TRBV24-1 and TRBJ2-7; 7 bases agree with TRBD1. The CDR3 is 13 residues long. The germline V gene has CDR1 KGHDR and CDR2 SFDVKD. Germline trimming cut 8 bases from V and 6 bases from J; bases unmatched to any gene: 9. The CDR3 reads CATKTGKGREQYF. The CDR3 bases are TGTGCCACCAAGACAGGGAAAGGTCGCGAGCAGTACTTC.

This clonotype occurred a few times. V usage is TRBV6-2 or TRBV6-3 and J usage is TRBJ1-5; D may be TRBD1 (5 bases). This CDR3 contains 16 residues. From germline, CDR1 is MNHEY and CDR2 SVGEGT. V was clipped by 5 bases and J by 0 bases, with 14 bases between them. CDR3 DNA: TGTGCCAGCAGTCTCCGGGACGGCAATAGCAATCAGCCCCAGCATTTT. It is translated as CASSLRDGNSNQPQHF.

The chain couples TRBV7-2 to TRBJ1-2; 7 bases match TRBD1. This CDR3 comprises 14 residues. Germline CDR1 reads SGHTA; CDR2 reads FQGNSA. With 4 bases clipped from V and 5 bases from J, the junction kept 7 bases outside the gene matches. The CDR3: CASSSTGVGYGYTF. The CDR3 region has the DNA TGTGCCAGCAGCTCCACAGGGGTTGGGTATGGCTACACCTTC.

In its sample, this clonotype was seen a few times. As DNA, the CDR3 is TGCGCCAGCAGCTTACGGGACAGCCTAAATGAAAAACTGTTTTTT. Amino acid sequence: CASSLRDSLNEKLFF. J is TRBJ1-4 and V is TRBV5-1, with 7 bases lining up with TRBD1. CDR1 is SGHRS and CDR2 is YFSETQ in the germline V gene. J gave up 5 bases and V 2 bases, and 6 bases lay outside the gene matches. There are 15 residues in the CDR3.

The chain has TRBV2 and TRBJ1-1; D gene ambiguous. Germline assignment: CDR1 SNHLY and CDR2 FYNNEI. The V end lost 3 bases, the J end lost 6 bases, and 14 bases lay between the germline ends. CDR3 length: 14 amino acids. CDR3 sequence (DNA): TGTGCCAGCAGTGAGGGCTTGAGTTGGTCTGAAGCTTTCTTT. Translating gives CASSEGLSWSEAFF.

This clonotype has more than one count but fewer than ten. J is TRBJ2-4 and V is TRBV28; 13 positions agree with TRBD2. V lost 6 bases, J lost 0 bases, and 8 bases stayed unmatched. CDR1 and CDR2 from the germline V gene are MDHEN and SYDVKM. The CDR3 has 18 residues. CDR3 DNA sequence: TGTGCCAGCAGCCGAGGGACTAGCGGGGAAGTAGCCAAAAACATTCAGTACTTC. This codes for CASSRGTSGEVAKNIQYF.

Many counts were recorded for this clonotype. V usage is TRBV5-1 and J usage is TRBJ2-3; D is unresolved. Germline lookup yields CDR1 SGHRS and CDR2 YFSETQ. This CDR3 is built from 14 residues. The V end lost 2 bases, the J end lost 3 bases, and 10 bases lay between the germline ends. CDR3 residues: CASSFTKGTDTQYF. The DNA of the CDR3 is TGCGCCAGCAGCTTCACTAAAGGAACAGATACGCAGTATTTT.

V gene TRBV7-7 combines with J gene TRBJ2-7; 9 bases match TRBD1. The CDR3 sequence is 13 residues long. Germline loops: CDR1 SSHAT, CDR2 FNYEAQ (reference sequence). The junction had 4 bases not matched to a gene; V was cut back by 7 bases and J by 3 bases. The DNA for the CDR3 is TGTGCCAGCAAGGCGGGACAGGGCTACGAGCAGTACTTC. Residues: CASKAGQGYEQYF.

The rearrangement joins TRBV27 to TRBJ2-4, with D unclear. V gave up 4 bases and J gave up 1 base, with 20 bases separating them. CDR1 is MNHEY, CDR2 SMNVEV, per germline (reference sequence). The CDR3 contains 18 residues. The DNA of the CDR3 is TGTGCCAGCAGTTACGCCCCCCGAACAAGCTCCGCCAAAAACATTCAGTACTTC. Its translation: CASSYAPRTSSAKNIQYF.

This clonotype was counted a few times. The CDR3 here is CASSQDTGRTDTQYF. DNA of the CDR3: TGCGCCAGCAGCCAAGACACAGGCCGCACAGATACGCAGTATTTT. V gene TRBV4-3 combines with J gene TRBJ2-3, with a possible D match to TRBD1 (5 bases). CDR1 and CDR2 from the germline V gene are LGHNA and YSLEER. Trimming removed 0 bases at V and 1 base at J, with 8 bases between. This CDR3 region has 15 residues.

This clonotype was found a few times. The chain is built from TRBV4-3 and TRBJ1-2; TRBD1 aligns across 7 bases. Germline trimming cut 0 bases from V and 5 bases from J; bases unmatched to any gene: 3. The CDR3 is 14 residues long. Germline V lookup: CDR1 LGHNA, CDR2 YSLEER. The CDR3 here is CASSQDGTEYGYTF. CDR3 DNA sequence: TGCGCCAGCAGCCAAGATGGGACAGAATATGGCTACACCTTC.

The rearrangement links TRBV19 to TRBJ2-1, with D unresolved. Germline CDR1 reads LNHDA; CDR2 reads SQIVND (reference sequence). The CDR3 is made up of 14 amino acids. V was clipped by 2 bases and J by 9 bases, with 14 bases between them. Here the CDR3 reads CASSIRAASGEQFF. In DNA form, the CDR3 reads TGTGCCAGTAGTATACGGGCAGCCTCCGGTGAGCAGTTCTTC.

This clonotype was counted between two and nine times. The chain uses TRBV12-3 or TRBV12-4 and TRBJ2-7; no clear D gene. This CDR3 has 12 amino acids. The V end was cut by 2 bases, the J end by 1 base, with 3 bases between. The CDR3 reads CASSLWSYEQYF. As DNA, the CDR3 is TGTGCCAGCAGTTTATGGTCCTACGAGCAGTACTTC.

This clonotype was seen a handful of times. V and J are TRBV7-2 and TRBJ1-3; 7 nucleotides line up with TRBD1. The ends lost 5 bases at V and 4 bases at J; junction bases unmatched: 5. The CDR3 loop spans 14 amino acids. Per germline, CDR1 SGHTA and CDR2 FQGNSA. CDR3: CASSPTGVGNTIYF. In DNA, the CDR3 is TGTGCCAGCAGCCCTACAGGGGTAGGAAACACCATATATTTT.

This clonotype has just a few counts. The chain couples TRBV19 to TRBJ1-3; D unresolved. This CDR3 has 14 residues. V lost 5 bases and J 4 bases, leaving 12 bases between the germline ends. CDR1 is LNHDA, CDR2 SQIVND, per germline (reference sequence). The DNA of the CDR3 is TGTGCCAGTAGTCAGGAAGGGTTCGGAAACACCATATATTTT. This translates into CASSQEGFGNTIYF.

The chain recombines TRBV5-1 with TRBJ2-1; 7 bases are shared with TRBD2. The CDR3 totals 15 residues. CDR1 and CDR2 (germline): SGHRS, YFSETQ. With 6 bases clipped from V and 4 bases from J, the junction kept 10 bases outside the gene matches. The chain's CDR3 is CASKDRGSGYNEQFF. The CDR3 DNA reads as TGCGCCAGCAAGGATAGGGGTAGCGGGTACAATGAGCAGTTCTTC.

This clonotype was counted between two and nine times. This rearrangement joins TRBV28 to TRBJ1-5, with 8 bases that match TRBD1. V shed 5 bases and J 4 bases; nucleotides not matched to a gene: 25. This CDR3 has 21 residues. Germline loops: CDR1 MDHEN, CDR2 SYDVKM. The CDR3 DNA is TGTGCCAGCAGTCCCCAGTGGACAGGGAGGCAAGGAAGAGGTGGTAATCAGCCCCAGCATTTT. Translated: CASSPQWTGRQGRGGNQPQHF.

This clonotype was detected a few times. The chain couples TRBV12-3 or TRBV12-4 to TRBJ2-1; the match to TRBD1 covers 10 bases. There are 15 residues in the CDR3. V lost 5 bases and J lost 4; bases outside the gene matches: 5. The CDR3 DNA sequence: TGTGCCAGCAGTCGACAGGGGGCGCGGTACAATGAGCAGTTCTTC. Translating it yields CASSRQGARYNEQFF.

In this sample, this clonotype turned up a few times. This chain connects TRBV6-1 to TRBJ2-7; TRBD1 matches at 7 bases. V shed 6 bases, J shed 0 bases, and the junction held 5 bases outside the gene matches. Germline assignment: CDR1 MNHNS and CDR2 SASEGT. This CDR3 spans 14 amino acids. CDR3 protein: CASRGGTASYEQYF. The CDR3 nucleotides read TGTGCCAGCAGGGGTGGGACAGCCTCCTACGAGCAGTACTTC.

The V call is TRBV20-1, the J call TRBJ2-2; TRBD2 matches at 14 bases. The germline V gene has CDR1 DFQATT and CDR2 SNEGSKA (reference sequence). After removal of 4 bases from V and 0 bases from J, the junction contained 10 bases not matched to a gene. There are 19 residues in the CDR3. The CDR3 reads CSATAGTSGRHANTGELFF. CDR3 DNA sequence: TGCAGTGCTACCGCCGGGACTAGCGGGAGACACGCGAACACCGGGGAGCTGTTTTTT.

The chain combines TRBV24-1 with TRBJ1-5, with 8 bases that match TRBD1. J was trimmed by 7 bases and V by 8 bases; bases with no gene match: 6. The CDR3 is 13 amino acids. Germline CDR1 KGHDR, CDR2 SFDVKD. The CDR3, as DNA: TGTGCCACCACAGGGGGCGCCGGCCAGCCCCAGCATTTT. Translation gives CATTGGAGQPQHF.

The CDR3 loop reads CASIRGLVNEQFF. The CDR3 coding sequence is TGTGCCAGCATCAGGGGACTAGTCAATGAGCAGTTCTTC. J is TRBJ2-1 and V is TRBV2, with 8 bases identical to TRBD2. V shed 7 bases and J 6 bases; nucleotides not matched to a gene: 5. The V gene's germline CDR1 is SNHLY and CDR2 FYNNEI. CDR3 size: 13 residues. Full variable domain (missing parts from reference TRBV2 and TRBJ2-1): EPEVTQTPSHQVTQMGQEVILRCVPISNHLYFYWYRQILGQKVEFLVSFYNNEISEKSEIFDDQFSVERPDGSNFTLKIRSTKLEDSAMYFCASIRGLVNEQFFGPGTRLTVL.

The rearrangement uses TRBV6-1 and TRBJ1-5; possibly TRBD1 for D (5 bases). Per germline, CDR1 MNHNS and CDR2 SASEGT. V was trimmed by 7 bases and J by 4 bases, leaving 23 bases between them. CDR3 length: 17 residues. CDR3 DNA: TGTGCCAGCACCTACCGATTCGCCGGGACGGATAATCAGCCCCAGCATTTT. It is translated as CASTYRFAGTDNQPQHF.

The chain recombines TRBV11-3 with TRBJ2-1, with D unclear. The CDR3 is 12 residues long. The germline CDR1 and CDR2 sequences are SGHNT and YENEEA. With 5 bases removed from V and 8 bases from J, the gap between germline ends came to 10 bases. CDR3 nucleotides: TGTGCCAGCAGCGAAAATGGTGATGAGCAGTTCTTC. Translated, it gives CASSENGDEQFF.

This clonotype has just a few counts. The chain combines TRBV20-1 with TRBJ2-2; possibly TRBD2 for D (6 bases). This CDR3 region has 14 residues. With 0 bases removed from V and 7 bases from J, the gap between germline ends came to 12 bases. CDR1 is DFQATT, CDR2 SNEGSKA, per germline (reference sequence). CDR3 sequence (DNA): TGCAGTGCTAGAGAGGCCGGGAGTATCGGGGAGCTGTTTTTT. It specifies CSAREAGSIGELFF.

CDR3 coding DNA: TGTGCCACCAGCAGGGGGTCGGGCCAGGACTCCTACGAGCAGTACTTC. The encoded protein is CATSRGSGQDSYEQYF. The chain employs TRBV15 and TRBJ2-7; D ambiguous. This CDR3 is 16 amino acids long. Germline V gene lookup returns CDR1 LNHNV and CDR2 YYDKDF (reference sequence). Trimming stripped 3 bases from V and 0 bases from J, with 15 bases between.